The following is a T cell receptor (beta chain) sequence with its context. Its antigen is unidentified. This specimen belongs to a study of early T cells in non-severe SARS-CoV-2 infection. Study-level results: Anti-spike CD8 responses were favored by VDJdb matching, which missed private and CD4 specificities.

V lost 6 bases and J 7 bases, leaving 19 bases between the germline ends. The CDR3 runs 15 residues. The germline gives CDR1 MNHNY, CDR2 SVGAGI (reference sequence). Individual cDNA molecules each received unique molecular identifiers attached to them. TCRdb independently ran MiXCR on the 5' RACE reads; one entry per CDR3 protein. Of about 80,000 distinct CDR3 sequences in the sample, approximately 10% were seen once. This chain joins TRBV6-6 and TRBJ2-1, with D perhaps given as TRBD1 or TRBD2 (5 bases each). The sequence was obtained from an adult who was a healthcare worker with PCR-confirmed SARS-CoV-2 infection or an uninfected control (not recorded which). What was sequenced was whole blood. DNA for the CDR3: TGTGCCAGCAGAAGTTTGGCAACCGAGGGGAATGAGCAGTTCTTC. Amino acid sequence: CASRSLATEGNEQFF.